Sequencing of this TCR beta chain was carried out in a study of response to subunit inactivated influenza vaccine. The study, taken as a whole, reports: Few additional T cells are recruited per seasonal influenza vaccination, authors suggested.

The table lists this clonotype with many counts. Antigen: not known. Germline-derived CDR1 and CDR2 are SGDLS and YYNGEE. The CDR3 is 15 residues long. Between the trimmed V and J ends, which lost 4 bases and 0 bases, there was a span of 11 bases. TCRdb analysed the RT-PCR reads with MiXCR anew, one entry per CDR3 protein. The sample contains about 190,000 distinct CDR3 sequences, approximately 15% of which appear only once. This clonotype was sampled from a man aged 45 to 65 who received an inactivated influenza vaccine. Sequencing was performed on CD8+ T cells sorted from PBMCs, taken more than 4 days after vaccination. The chain is built from TRBV9 and TRBJ1-5; no reliable D call. CDR3 nucleotide sequence: TGTGCCAGCAGCTCGACGGGGAATAGCAATCAGCCCCAGCATTTT. Translation gives CASSSTGNSNQPQHF.